Sequencing of this T cell receptor beta chain was carried out in a study of regulatory T cells in long-lasting Graves disease (dated by TCRdb to the early 2020s). Notes on the research overall: To count as having persistent Graves' disease, a patient had to have received antithyroid drug treatment for over 5 years with TSH receptor autoantibodies remaining persistently positive. In the clinical cohort, patients with persistent Graves' disease had used antithyroid drugs for an average of about 10 years. Peripheral blood TCR sequencing and RNA sequencing compared persistent Graves' disease patients with newly diagnosed Graves' disease patients. A total of roughly 35 samples underwent TCR sequencing: around 13 from persistent and roughly 20 from newly diagnosed Graves' disease patients. The study was conducted in China and was registered as a clinical trial.

Taken with the paper, the label for time point translates to: persistent/refractory GD, antithyroid drugs over 5 years with positive TRAb. For both TCR sequencing and RNA sequencing, RNA was extracted from PBMCs using TRIzol. Graves' disease was diagnosed according to American Thyroid Association guidelines. The patients came from an endocrinology department in Xi'an, China. Each patient gave 7 to 9.5 milliliters of peripheral blood, collected in an EDTA anticoagulant tube. Ficoll Paque Plus density gradient separation was used to isolate PBMCs, and no additional T cell sorting was done. An Agilent 2100 Bioanalyzer and agarose gel were used to check RNA quality, and a NanoDrop 2000 was used to measure RNA concentration. Library creation used multiplex PCR. Sequencing was performed on an Illumina HiSeq 4000. CDR3 regions were amplified by Arm-PCR with iRepertoire HTBI primers to construct TCR beta libraries. Gel purification was performed on PCR products prior to sequencing. Processing in the source paper ran as follows. A total of 60 to 80 TRBV and 14 TRBJ segments were identified across samples and were used for gene usage analysis of CDR3 amino acid clonotypes. Filtered high-quality paired reads were merged into contigs using COPE and FqMerger. Contigs were aligned with BLAST to IMGT TRBV, TRBD and TRBJ reference genes, and CDR3 was defined per IMGT. Highly expanded clones were defined as clonotypes with a frequency above 0.1%. Repertoire diversity was measured by Shannon entropy, and V-J evenness by the Gini coefficient. Public clonotypes were defined as clonotypes shared by more than one individual. The public reads were run again by TCRdb, first through fastp at Q25 and then through MiXCR, and only productive beta chains were kept. For every CDR3 protein sequence, its rows merge into one entry that carries the most common genes and DNA. TCRdb's processing, not the study's, gives the V and J calls here. The sample table lists a few hundred thousand distinct CDR3 sequences, 20% to 25% of them with a count of one. More than 6% of the sample is in the top ten clones.

In regard to this clonotype: It has no known antigen specificity. Possible read error: a much larger clone is one base away.

The paper as a whole reports these results and caveats: Persistent patients shared more public clonotypes among themselves (around 3,000) than newly diagnosed patients did (roughly 920). Peripheral blood alone was examined, since thyroid tissue, which constituted the primary lesion, could not be accessed. Preferential use of TRBV28, TRBJ1-2 and TRBJ2-5 was observed in persistent disease, whereas TRBV20-1 and TRBJ2-1 were favored in newly diagnosed disease. Compared with newly diagnosed patients, patients with persistent Graves' disease had lower TCR Shannon entropy and fewer highly expanded clones, which suggests clonal expansion. Sequencing and analysis were limited to the TCR beta chain. The authors acknowledged the small sample size as a limitation that may reduce accuracy.

CDR1 SGHNT and CDR2 YENEEA were looked up in the germline V gene. The CDR3 measures 16 amino acids from cysteine to phenylalanine. Of the read, only the CDR3 DNA is kept; its 48 bases are in frame from base 1. V sheds 5 bases and J sheds 6 bases, leaving 17 bases between their ends. The sequenced sample was peripheral blood mononuclear cells (PBMCs), obtained when the disease was refractory, from a patient treated with antithyroid drugs. Here the chain combines TRBV11-3 and TRBJ1-6; the D gene cannot be named for sure. The sequence was collected from a female donor with Graves disease. For the CDR3, the sequence is CASSHRTVTSNSPLHF. The bases are TGTGCCAGCAGCCACCGGACCGTTACCTCTAATTCACCCCTCCACTTT.